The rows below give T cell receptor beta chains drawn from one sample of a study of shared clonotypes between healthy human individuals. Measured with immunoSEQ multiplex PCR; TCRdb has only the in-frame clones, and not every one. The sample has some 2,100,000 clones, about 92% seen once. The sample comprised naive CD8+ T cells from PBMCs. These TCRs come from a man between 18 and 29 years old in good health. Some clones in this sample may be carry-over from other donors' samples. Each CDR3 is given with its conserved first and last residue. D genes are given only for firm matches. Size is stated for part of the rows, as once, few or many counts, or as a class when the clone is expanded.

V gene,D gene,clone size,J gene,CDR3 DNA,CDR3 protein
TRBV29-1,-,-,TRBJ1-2,TGCAGCGTTGAAGGCACCCACTATGGCTACACCTTC,CSVEGTHYGYTF
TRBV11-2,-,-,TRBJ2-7,TGTGCCAGCAGCTGGGGGGGGGCCGCCTACGAGCAGTACTTC,CASSWGGAAYEQYF
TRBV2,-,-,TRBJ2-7,TGTGCCAGCAGATCTAGGGGGGTTGGGTCCTACGAGCAGTACTTC,CASRSRGVGSYEQYF
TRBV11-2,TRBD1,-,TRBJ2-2,TGTGCCAGCAGCTTAGGGGGCCTGGGACAGGGCAATTCCACCGGGGAGCTGTTTTTT,CASSLGGLGQGNSTGELFF
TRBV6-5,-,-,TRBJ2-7,TGTGCCAGCAGCCACCGGGGTCGTTTCTACGAGCAGTACTTC,CASSHRGRFYEQYF
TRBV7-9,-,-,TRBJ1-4,TGTGCCAGCAGCGTTAAGGACAGCCTGTGGGCTGCAACTAATGAAAAACTGTTTTTT,CASSVKDSLWAATNEKLFF
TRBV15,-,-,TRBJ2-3,TGTGCCACCAGCAGGCGGCCTAGCACAGATACGCAGTATTTT,CATSRRPSTDTQYF
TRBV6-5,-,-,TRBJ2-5,TGTGCCAGCAGTTATGAATGGGGAGTCCAAGAGACCCAGTACTTC,CASSYEWGVQETQYF
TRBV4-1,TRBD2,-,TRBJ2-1,TGCGCCAGCAGCCAAAGGACTAGCGGGAGCTCCTACAATGAGCAGTTCTTC,CASSQRTSGSSYNEQFF
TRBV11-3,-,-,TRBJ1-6,TGTGCCAGCAGCCCTTCGGTGCCGGAGAATTCACCCCTCCACTTT,CASSPSVPENSPLHF
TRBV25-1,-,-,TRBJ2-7,TGTGCCAGCAGCATGCGGACAGCCCCCTACGAGCAGTACTTC,CASSMRTAPYEQYF
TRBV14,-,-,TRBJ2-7,TGTGCCAGCAGCCAAGTGAGGGCCTACGAGCAGTACTTC,CASSQVRAYEQYF
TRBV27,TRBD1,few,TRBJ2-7,TGTGCCAGCAGTCTGGACAGGGGATACTACGAGCAGTACTTC,CASSLDRGYYEQYF
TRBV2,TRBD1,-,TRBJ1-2,TGTGCCATCGAAGGGGGCAATCTTATTGGCTACACCTTC,CAIEGGNLIGYTF
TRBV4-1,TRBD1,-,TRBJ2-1,TGCGCCAGCAGTCGGGGCCGGGACAGCTTCTACAATGAGCAGTTCTTC,CASSRGRDSFYNEQFF
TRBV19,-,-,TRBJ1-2,TGTGCCAGTAAGGGTCCTTTCAACTATGGCTACACCTTC,CASKGPFNYGYTF
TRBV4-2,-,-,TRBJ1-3,TGTGCCAGCAGCCCGGACAGCCTCTCTGGAAACACCATATATTTT,CASSPDSLSGNTIYF
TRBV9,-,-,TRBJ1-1,TGTGCCAGCAGTGATAATCAGGGAAGATCTCAATTCTTT,CASSDNQGRSQFF
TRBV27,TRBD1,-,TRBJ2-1,TGTGCCAGCAGTTTGACAGGGCTTGAGCAGTTCTTC,CASSLTGLEQFF
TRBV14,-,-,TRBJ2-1,TGTGCCAGCAGCCAATTACTAGCCTACAATGAGCAGTTCTTC,CASSQLLAYNEQFF
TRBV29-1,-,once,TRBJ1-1,TGCAGCGTCACACCGGGACCGACGACTGAAGCTTTCTTT,CSVTPGPTTEAFF
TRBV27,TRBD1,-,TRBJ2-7,TGTGCCAGCAGTTACCTAACGGACAGGGGGTTTTACGAGCAGTACTTC,CASSYLTDRGFYEQYF
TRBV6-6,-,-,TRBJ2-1,TGTGCCAGCAGTTACTCACCAAGAACTTATCGGTATGAGCAGTTCTTC,CASSYSPRTYRYEQFF
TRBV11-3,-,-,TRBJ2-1,TGTGCCAGCAGCTTGAGGCGGGACAGTAGGGATGAGCAGTTCTTC,CASSLRRDSRDEQFF
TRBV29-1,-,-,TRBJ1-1,TGCAGCGTTGAAATTGGCGGCAGGGCGATGAACACTGAAGCTTTCTTT,CSVEIGGRAMNTEAFF
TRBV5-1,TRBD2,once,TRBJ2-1,TGCGCCAGCAGCTTTGGCGGGAGGGCTAGTGTATCCTACAATGAGCAGTTCTTC,CASSFGGRASVSYNEQFF
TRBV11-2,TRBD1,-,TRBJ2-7,TGTGCCAGCAGCTTGGAGGCAGGGGGCTACGAGCAGTACTTC,CASSLEAGGYEQYF
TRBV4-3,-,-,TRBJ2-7,TGCGCCAGCAGCCAAGTCCTGTCCTACGAGCAGTACTTC,CASSQVLSYEQYF
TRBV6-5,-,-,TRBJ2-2,TGTGCCAGCAGTTTGGTGGGAGTAAGCACCGGGGAGCTGTTTTTT,CASSLVGVSTGELFF
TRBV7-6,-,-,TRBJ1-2,TGTGCCAGCAGCTACAATAGGGTGGGCTATGGCTACACCTTC,CASSYNRVGYGYTF
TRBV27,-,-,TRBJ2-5,TGTGCCAGCAGTTACACCCCGGGAGACGGGGAGACCCAGTACTTC,CASSYTPGDGETQYF
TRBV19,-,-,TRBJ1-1,TGTGCCAGTAGTATAGAGCTCAAGTTCTTGAACACTGAAGCTTTCTTT,CASSIELKFLNTEAFF
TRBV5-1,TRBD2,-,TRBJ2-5,TGCGCCAGCAGCTTAGGACTAGCGGGAGAGACCCAGTACTTC,CASSLGLAGETQYF
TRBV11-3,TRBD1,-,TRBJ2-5,TGTGCCAGCAGTTTACGACAGGGCCACCAAGAGACCCAGTACTTC,CASSLRQGHQETQYF
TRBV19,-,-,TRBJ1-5,TGTGCCAGTAGTAGCACACTAGATCAGCCCCAGCATTTT,CASSSTLDQPQHF
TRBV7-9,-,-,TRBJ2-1,TGTGCCAGCAGCACCCCGGGGGAGCAGTTCTTC,CASSTPGEQFF
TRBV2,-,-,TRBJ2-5,TGTGCCAGCAGTCACCGATGGGGGGTCCCCACACAAGAGACCCAGTACTTC,CASSHRWGVPTQETQYF
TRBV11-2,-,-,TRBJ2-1,TGTGCCAGCAGCCAGGGGAGGAGCTCCTACAATGAGCAGTTCTTC,CASSQGRSSYNEQFF
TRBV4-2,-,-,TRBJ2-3,TGTGCCAGCAGCCAACGGCTAGCTCCCACAGATACGCAGTATTTT,CASSQRLAPTDTQYF
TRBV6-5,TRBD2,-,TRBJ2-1,TGTGCCAGCAGTTGGGGTAGCGGGAGTGGGAATGAGCAGTTCTTC,CASSWGSGSGNEQFF
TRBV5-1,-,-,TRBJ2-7,TGCGCCAGCAGCTTGGTGGCTAGCACCGAGCAGTACTTC,CASSLVASTEQYF
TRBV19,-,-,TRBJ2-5,TGTGCCAGTAGTCCCCGCAGTATGCAAGAGACCCAGTACTTC,CASSPRSMQETQYF
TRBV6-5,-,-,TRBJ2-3,TGTGCCAGCAGTTCCGGGACGACCATAGATACGCAGTATTTT,CASSSGTTIDTQYF
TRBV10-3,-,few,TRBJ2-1,TGTGCCATCACCCCCGACAGAAATGAGCAGTTCTTC,CAITPDRNEQFF
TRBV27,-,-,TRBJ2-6,TGTGCCAGCAGTTTAGGGAGAGGGTCTGGGGCCAACGTCCTGACTTTC,CASSLGRGSGANVLTF
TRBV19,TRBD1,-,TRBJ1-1,TGTGCCAGTAGTATCCTGGGACAGGGGTTTCCGAACACTGAAGCTTTCTTT,CASSILGQGFPNTEAFF
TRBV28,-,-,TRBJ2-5,TGTGCCAGCAGGACCCCCCCCGGGGAGACCCAGTACTTC,CASRTPPGETQYF
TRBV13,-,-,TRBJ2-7,TGTGCCAGCAGTATTGGGCGCAAGGGTAGGAACGAGCAGTACTTC,CASSIGRKGRNEQYF
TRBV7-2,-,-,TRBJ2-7,TGTGCCAGCAGCTCAGCAACCTCCTACGAGCAGTACTTC,CASSSATSYEQYF
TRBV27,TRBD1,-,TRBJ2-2,TGTGCCAGCAGGACAGGGTACGACACCGGGGAGCTGTTTTTT,CASRTGYDTGELFF
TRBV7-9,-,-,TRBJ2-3,TGTGCCAGCAGCTTAGGGACTAGCACAGATACGCAGTATTTT,CASSLGTSTDTQYF
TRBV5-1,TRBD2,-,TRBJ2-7,TGCGCCAGCAGCTTGGCCTCTACTCTGAGGACTAGCGGGAGCCCGGGGTACGAGCAGTACTTC,CASSLASTLRTSGSPGYEQYF
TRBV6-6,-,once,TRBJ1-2,TGTGCCAGCACCCACGGCGGGGCCTCCACCTTC,CASTHGGASTF
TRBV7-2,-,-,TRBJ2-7,TGTGCCAGCAGCCCTAGCCTAGCTTCCTCCTACGAGCAGTACTTC,CASSPSLASSYEQYF
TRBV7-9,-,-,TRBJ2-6,TGTGCCAGCAACCATAGGGTTTCTGGGGCCAACGTCCTGACTTTC,CASNHRVSGANVLTF
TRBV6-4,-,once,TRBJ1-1,TGTGCCAGCAGTAACGGGGGGACTGAAGCTTTCTTT,CASSNGGTEAFF
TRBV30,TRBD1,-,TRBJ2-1,TGTGCCTGGATCCGGGACAGCTACAATGAGCAGTTCTTC,CAWIRDSYNEQFF
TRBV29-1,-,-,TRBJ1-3,TGCAGCGTCTTTGGTGGAAACACCATATATTTT,CSVFGGNTIYF
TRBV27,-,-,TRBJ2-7,TGTGCCAGTTCCGGGCACTCCTACGAGCAGTACTTC,CASSGHSYEQYF
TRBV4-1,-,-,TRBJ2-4,TGCGCCAGCAGCAAGACCGGGACGACAAAAAACATTCAGTACTTC,CASSKTGTTKNIQYF